This T cell receptor (beta chain) was observed in a study of identical twins. MiXCR, run by TCRdb on the 5' RACE reads, gives a single entry per CDR3 protein. The table records fewer than 900,000 distinct CDR3 sequences, about 20% of them present only once. This sample was also put to use in a study of T cells expressing NK-cell markers.

The clonotype comes from a woman aged 18-29 years in good health. Sequenced: PBMCs.

CDR3 DNA sequence: TGTGCCAGCTCACTTCATAGTCAGAACACTGAAGCTTTCTTT. Translating gives CASSLHSQNTEAFF. The chain uses TRBV18 and TRBJ1-1; no clear D. The V and J ends lost 4 bases and 1 base respectively, with 10 bases between them. The CDR3 is 14 amino acids. Germline V gene sequence: CDR1 KGHSH, CDR2 LQKENI.